Listed below are T cell receptor beta chains from one sample, sequenced in a study of OX40 agonist ivuxolimab in advanced cancers. TCRdb's table, derived via immunoSEQ multiplex PCR, lists solely in-frame clones and lacks some. Among over 70,000 clones listed, 85% to 90% were seen once. The input for sequencing was CD4+ or CD8+ T cells sorted from blood, taken in a trial of the OX40 agonist ivuxolimab. These receptors all stem from an adult with an advanced solid tumor such as melanoma, head and neck, liver or kidney cancer. CDR3s include the opening cysteine and the closing phenylalanine or tryptophan. A D gene is named only where the DNA matches it firmly. Where a row states a size, it is once, few, many or the class of an expanded clone; other rows omit it.

NA	TRBV30	TRBJ2-7	NA	CARDGGHEQYF	TGTGCTCGGGACGGGGGCCACGAGCAGTACTTC
NA	TRBV5-1	TRBJ1-3	NA	CASSLGGLSGNTIYF	TGCGCCAGCAGCTTGGGGGGCCTCTCTGGAAACACCATATATTTT
NA	TRBV7-9	TRBJ1-2	NA	CASSLGTGFRGYTF	TGTGCCAGCAGCTTAGGTACCGGGTTTCGTGGCTACACCTTC
few	TRBV15	TRBJ1-2	TRBD1	CATSGGTGIGYTF	TGTGCCACCAGCGGAGGGACAGGTATAGGCTACACCTTC
NA	TRBV14	TRBJ1-5	NA	CASSQELRGRGGDQPQHF	TGTGCCAGCAGCCAAGAATTGAGAGGCAGGGGAGGGGATCAGCCCCAGCATTTT
NA	TRBV19	TRBJ2-3	TRBD2	CASSIGLAGGPSTDTQYF	TGTGCCAGTAGTATAGGACTAGCGGGAGGGCCAAGCACAGATACGCAGTATTTT
NA	TRBV28	TRBJ2-6	TRBD1	CASSSYRDRDSGANVLTF	TGTGCCAGCAGTTCCTACCGGGACAGAGACTCTGGGGCCAACGTCCTGACTTTC
NA	TRBV27	TRBJ1-4	NA	CASRNRERGDEKLFF	TGTGCCAGCCGAAACAGGGAAAGAGGGGATGAAAAACTGTTTTTT
few	TRBV4-1	TRBJ2-7	TRBD2	CASSQDLTGLAGVGPGF	TGCGCCAGCAGCCAAGATCTAACGGGACTAGCGGGAGTGGGGCCGGGATTC
NA	TRBV19	TRBJ1-1	TRBD1	CASTNRGRTEAFF	TGTGCCAGTACCAACAGGGGGCGCACTGAAGCTTTCTTT
NA	TRBV6-5	TRBJ2-5	NA	CASSYSRGVETQYF	TGTGCCAGCAGTTACTCGAGAGGGGTAGAGACCCAGTACTTC
NA	TRBV28	TRBJ2-4	TRBD1	CASGDRGLAKNIQYF	TGTGCCAGCGGCGACAGGGGGCTAGCCAAAAACATTCAGTACTTC
NA	TRBV25-1	TRBJ2-1	NA	CASSEQGGSYNEQFF	TGTGCCAGCAGTGAACAGGGTGGTTCGTACAATGAGCAGTTCTTC
NA	TRBV7-8	TRBJ1-3	NA	CASSPTRGVTGNTIYF	TGTGCCAGCAGCCCGACGAGGGGAGTAACTGGAAACACCATATATTTT
NA	TRBV30	TRBJ1-4	NA	CASDVGVTNEKLFF	TGTGCCTCCGATGTTGGGGTGACTAATGAAAAACTGTTTTTT
NA	TRBV6-1	TRBJ2-7	NA	CASSQFGVVTYEQYF	TGTGCCAGCAGTCAGTTCGGGGTGGTGACCTACGAGCAGTACTTC
NA	TRBV19	TRBJ1-2	TRBD1	CASNLGQPYGYTF	TGTGCCAGTAACCTGGGACAGCCTTATGGCTACACCTTC
NA	TRBV6-5	TRBJ2-3	NA	CASSSGATTDTQYF	TGTGCCAGCAGTTCGGGAGCGACCACAGATACGCAGTATTTT
NA	TRBV2	TRBJ2-5	NA	CASSERGETQYF	TGTGCCAGCAGTGAAAGGGGAGAGACCCAGTACTTC
NA	TRBV5-7	TRBJ1-5	NA	CASSLKAIGSAPAF	TGTGCCAGCAGCTTGAAGGCAATTGGTTCAGCCCCAGCATTT
NA	TRBV18	TRBJ1-4	TRBD1	CASSDGTGVFNEKLFF	TGTGCCAGCTCGGACGGGACAGGGGTCTTTAATGAAAAACTGTTTTTT
NA	TRBV20-1	TRBJ2-7	NA	CSARDREQYF	TGCAGTGCTAGAGATCGCGAGCAGTACTTC
NA	TRBV15	TRBJ2-7	TRBD1	CATSRAGTGVFVQYF	TGTGCCACCAGCAGAGCCGGGACAGGGGTTTTTGTGCAGTACTTC
few	TRBV30	TRBJ2-2	NA	CAWSVWLATGELFF	TGTGCCTGGAGTGTATGGTTGGCCACCGGGGAGCTGTTTTTT
few	TRBV30	TRBJ2-3	TRBD2	CAWSVVTSGGDTQYF	TGTGCCTGGAGTGTCGTGACTAGCGGGGGAGATACGCAGTATTTT
NA	TRBV5-6	TRBJ2-3	TRBD1	CASSSGTGVADTQYF	TGTGCCAGCAGCTCCGGGACAGGGGTAGCAGATACGCAGTATTTT
NA	TRBV10-3	TRBJ2-7	NA	CAISAHHTGSYEQYF	TGTGCCATCAGTGCCCACCATACGGGGTCCTACGAGCAGTACTTC
NA	TRBV5-4	TRBJ2-1	NA	CASSLLYNEQFF	TGTGCCAGCAGCTTGTTATACAATGAGCAGTTCTTC
NA	TRBV28	TRBJ1-5	TRBD1	CASSPDRGNQPQHF	TGTGCCAGCAGTCCTGACAGGGGCAATCAGCCCCAGCATTTT
NA	TRBV6-1	TRBJ2-7	TRBD1	CASSHRDSPYEQYF	TGTGCCAGCAGTCACCGGGACAGCCCCTACGAGCAGTACTTC
NA	TRBV4-1	TRBJ1-4	TRBD1	CASSQKPGGFEKLFF	TGCGCCAGCAGCCAAAAACCAGGGGGGTTTGAAAAACTGTTTTTT
NA	TRBV6-6	TRBJ1-6	TRBD1	CASSQTDRGRGPPLHF	TGTGCCAGCAGCCAAACGGACAGGGGGCGCGGGCCACCCCTCCACTTT
NA	TRBV30	TRBJ2-7	TRBD2	CAWSSPSTFSGISYEQYF	TGTGCCTGGAGTAGTCCTTCTACGTTTAGCGGGATATCCTACGAGCAGTACTTC
NA	TRBV5-5	TRBJ1-4	NA	CASNLVGATNEKLFF	TGTGCCAGCAACCTTGTCGGAGCAACTAATGAAAAACTGTTTTTT
NA	TRBV4-1	TRBJ2-1	TRBD1	CASSPGQGSYNEQFF	TGCGCCAGCAGCCCGGGACAGGGCTCCTACAATGAGCAGTTCTTC
NA	TRBV19	TRBJ2-7	NA	CASTPSTRVSYEQYF	TGTGCCAGTACCCCGTCGACTAGGGTCTCCTACGAGCAGTACTTC
NA	TRBV5-1	TRBJ2-7	NA	CASRGLGGEQYF	TGCGCCAGCAGAGGACTCGGAGGCGAGCAGTACTTC
NA	TRBV27	TRBJ2-3	NA	CASSPAPGVVADTQYF	TGTGCCAGCAGTCCTGCCCCAGGGGTAGTCGCAGATACGCAGTATTTT
NA	TRBV28	TRBJ1-5	TRBD1	CASSSYRGGSYQPQHF	TGTGCCAGCAGTTCCTACAGGGGGGGTTCCTATCAGCCCCAGCATTTT
NA	TRBV5-1	TRBJ2-7	NA	CASSLTGVYEQYF	TGCGCCAGCAGCTTGACAGGAGTCTACGAGCAGTACTTC
NA	TRBV7-9	TRBJ1-4	NA	CASSLVGGGEKLFF	TGTGCCAGCAGCTTAGTCGGTGGAGGGGAAAAACTGTTTTTT
once	TRBV29-1	TRBJ1-2	TRBD1	CSVPGTGEDGYTF	TGCAGCGTCCCCGGGACAGGGGAGGATGGCTACACCTTC
NA	TRBV5-5	TRBJ2-7	NA	CASSLSGTHYEQYF	TGTGCCAGCAGCTTAAGCGGAACCCACTACGAGCAGTACTTC
NA	TRBV27	TRBJ2-5	NA	CASSGDAETQYF	TGTGCCAGCAGTGGCGACGCCGAGACCCAGTACTTC
NA	TRBV7-7	TRBJ2-5	NA	CASSSTRRETQYF	TGTGCTAGCAGCTCGACTAGAAGGGAGACCCAGTACTTC
NA	TRBV10-3	TRBJ2-7	NA	CAISGSTRDFEQYF	TGTGCCATCAGTGGGTCTACCCGGGACTTCGAGCAGTACTTC
once	TRBV19	TRBJ1-5	NA	CASSRIPGPSLDQPQHF	TGTGCCAGTAGTAGAATTCCGGGACCCAGTTTAGATCAGCCCCAGCATTTT
NA	TRBV6-1	TRBJ2-7	TRBD1	CASSALTGEPYEQYF	TGTGCCAGCAGTGCCTTAACAGGGGAACCCTACGAGCAGTACTTC
NA	TRBV28	TRBJ2-5	TRBD1	CASSLGGGQGSRKETQYF	TGTGCCAGCAGTTTAGGAGGGGGACAGGGGTCCCGTAAAGAGACCCAGTACTTC
once	TRBV2	TRBJ1-1	NA	CASRAGARTEAFF	TGTGCCAGCAGGGCAGGGGCTAGGACTGAAGCTTTCTTT
NA	TRBV5-6	TRBJ2-3	TRBD1	CASSYGTGHHTQYF	TGTGCCAGCAGCTATGGGACAGGGCATCATACGCAGTATTTT
NA	TRBV19	TRBJ1-1	NA	CASSIFVLAGNTEAFF	TGTGCCAGTAGTATATTTGTCTTGGCCGGGAACACTGAAGCTTTCTTT
NA	TRBV4-1	TRBJ2-1	TRBD1	CASSLRDSKTDEQFF	TGCGCCAGCAGCCTAAGGGACAGTAAGACGGATGAGCAGTTCTTC
NA	TRBV30	TRBJ1-4	TRBD1	CAWSAGDSNEKLFF	TGTGCCTGGAGTGCGGGGGACAGTAATGAAAAACTGTTTTTT
NA	TRBV19	TRBJ1-1	TRBD1	CASSMRTGRGAFF	TGTGCCAGTAGTATGCGGACAGGCCGGGGAGCTTTCTTT